These 3 T cell receptor beta chains originate from one sample sequenced in a study of blood T cell repertoires in COVID-19. Assay: immunoSEQ multiplex PCR; the TCRdb copy retains only in-frame clones and omits some. The top ten hold 9% to 10% of the sample, which has 150,000 to 180,000 clones, 84% seen once. Sample: peripheral blood. The receptors were gathered from a woman aged 45-65 years with acute or convalescent COVID-19.

The gene calls are TRBV6-2 or TRBV6-3 and TRBJ2-7, with TRBD2 identical over 10 bases. CDR1 and CDR2 (germline): MNHEY, SVGEGT. V shed 2 bases, J shed 6 bases, and the junction held 13 bases outside the gene matches. The CDR3 length is 17 residues. Here the CDR3 reads CASSYSRAGGPKAEQYF. CDR3 bases: TGTGCCAGCAGTTACAGTCGAGCGGGGGGGCCCAAGGCCGAGCAGTACTTC.

The genes are TRBV5-1 and TRBJ2-7; TRBD2 is a possible D gene (5 bases). Trimming took 4 bases from V and 4 from J, leaving 15 bases between them. This CDR3 is 14 amino acids long. Per the germline V gene, CDR1 is SGHRS and CDR2 is YFSETQ. CDR3 protein: CASSPGGSGYEQYF. The CDR3 DNA is TGCGCCAGCAGCCCCGGCGGCAGCGGTTACGAGCAGTACTTC.

This rearrangement joins TRBV6-2 or TRBV6-3 to TRBJ2-5; D might be TRBD2 (6 bases). V gave up 2 bases and J gave up 5 bases, with 15 bases separating them. CDR1 is MNHEY and CDR2 is SVGEGT in the germline V gene. The CDR3 sequence is 15 residues long. This CDR3 is CASSYGTAEGETQYF. The CDR3 nucleotides are TGTGCCAGCAGTTACGGGACCGCGGAGGGGGAGACCCAGTACTTC.